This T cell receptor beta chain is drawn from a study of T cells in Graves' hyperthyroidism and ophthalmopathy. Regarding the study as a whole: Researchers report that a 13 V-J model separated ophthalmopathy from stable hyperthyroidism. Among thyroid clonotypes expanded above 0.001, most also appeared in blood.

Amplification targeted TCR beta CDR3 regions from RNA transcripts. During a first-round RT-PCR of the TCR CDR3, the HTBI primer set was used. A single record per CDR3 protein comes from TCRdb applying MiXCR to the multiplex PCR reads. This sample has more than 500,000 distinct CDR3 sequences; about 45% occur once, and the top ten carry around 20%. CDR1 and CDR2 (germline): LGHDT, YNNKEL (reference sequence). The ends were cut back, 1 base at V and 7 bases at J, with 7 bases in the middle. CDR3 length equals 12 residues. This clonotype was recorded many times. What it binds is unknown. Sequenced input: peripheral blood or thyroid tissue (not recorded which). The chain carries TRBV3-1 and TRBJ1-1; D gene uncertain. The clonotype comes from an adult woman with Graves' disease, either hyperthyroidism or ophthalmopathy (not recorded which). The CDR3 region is CASSQANFEAFF. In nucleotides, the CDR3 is TGTGCCAGCAGCCAAGCAAACTTTGAAGCTTTCTTT.